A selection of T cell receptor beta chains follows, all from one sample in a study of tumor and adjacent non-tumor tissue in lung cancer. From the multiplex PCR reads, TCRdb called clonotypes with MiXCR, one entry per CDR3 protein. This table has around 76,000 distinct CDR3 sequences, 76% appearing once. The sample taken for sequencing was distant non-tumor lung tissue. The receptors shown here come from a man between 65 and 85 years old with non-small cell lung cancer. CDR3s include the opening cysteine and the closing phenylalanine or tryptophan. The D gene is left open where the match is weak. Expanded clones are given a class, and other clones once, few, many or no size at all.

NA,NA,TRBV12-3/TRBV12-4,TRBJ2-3,TGCGCCAGTAGTTTTAGCATAGGGAACATTGTGATAGATACGCAGTATTTT,CASSFSIGNIVIDTQYF
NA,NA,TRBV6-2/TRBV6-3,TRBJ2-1,TGTGCCAGCAGTTACTTAGCGGCCTTCTCCTACAAAGAGCAGTTATTC,CASSYLAAFSYKEQLF
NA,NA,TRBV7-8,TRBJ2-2,TGTGCCAGCAGCCCTGGGATACTGAACACCGGGGAGCTGTTTTTT,CASSPGILNTGELFF
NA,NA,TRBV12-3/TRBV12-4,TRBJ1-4,TGTGCCAACAGTTTAGGTGCAACTAATGAAAAACTGTTTTTT,CANSLGATNEKLFF
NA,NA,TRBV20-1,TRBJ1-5,TGCAGTGCTAGAGATGATAGACCAGGTCTGAAGCCCAAGCATTTT,CSARDDRPGLKPKHF
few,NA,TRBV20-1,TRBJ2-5,TGCAGTGCTAGGGGCTGGGGGTGGGAGACCCAGTACTTC,CSARGWGWETQYF
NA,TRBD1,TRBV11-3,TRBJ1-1,TGTGCCAGCAGCTTCCGGGACAGAAACCTACACACTAAAGCTTTCTTT,CASSFRDRNLHTKAFF
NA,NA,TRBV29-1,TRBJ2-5,TGCAACGCCAAGTCCTACCTCCAGACAGGTCACGAGACCCACTACTTC,CNAKSYLQTGHETHYF
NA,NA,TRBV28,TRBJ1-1,TGTCCCAGCAGTTTCTTCGACTCGAACACTGAAGCTTTCTTT,CPSSFFDSNTEAFF
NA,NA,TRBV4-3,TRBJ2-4,TGCGCCAGCAGCCAGACAGGAACCAAAAACATTCAACACTTC,CASSQTGTKNIQHF
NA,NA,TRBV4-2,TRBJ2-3,TGTGCCAGCAAAAGAACTAACGGGGGCACAAACACAGATACGCAGTATTTT,CASKRTNGGTNTDTQYF
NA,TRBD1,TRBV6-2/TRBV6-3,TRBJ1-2,TGTGCCAACAGCATCCCGGGACAGGGAGCTGGCTACACCTTC,CANSIPGQGAGYTF
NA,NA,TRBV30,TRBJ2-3,TGTGCCTGGAGTGATCGTGGGAGCAACACAGATACGCAGTATTTT,CAWSDRGSNTDTQYF
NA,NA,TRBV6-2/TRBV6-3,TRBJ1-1,TGTACCAGCAATTTTGGACAGATCGGGAACACTGAAGCTTTATTT,CTSNFGQIGNTEALF